This T cell receptor (beta chain) was observed in a study of CD8 T cells in ankylosing spondylitis. Findings and caveats of the study: Seemingly distinctive of ankylosing spondylitis blood was a TCR beta motif formed by eight highly homologous variants. Matched ankylosing spondylitis synovial fluid reportedly contained a significantly enriched population of disease-linked clones. In reactive arthritis synovial fluid and blood, some motif variants had been reported before.

This clonotype was observed a few times. Its antigen remains unidentified. Molecular-barcoded quantitative 5'-RACE produced these TCR beta libraries. TCRdb reprocessed the 5' RACE reads via MiXCR and lists one record per CDR3 protein. The top ten hold 1% of the sample, which has about 480,000 distinct CDR3 sequences, roughly 17% seen once. Germline CDR1 and CDR2: SGHTS and YDEGEE. Trimming took 4 bases from V and 2 from J; bases not matched to a gene: 5. The CDR3 extends over 15 amino acids. This chain uses TRBV5-8 with TRBJ2-3, with 9 bases fitting TRBD2. The clonotype originates from a male donor with ankylosing spondylitis. Sample: blood, either unsorted or a sorted T cell fraction (not recorded which). The CDR3 nucleotides are TGTGCCAGCAGCCCAAGGACTAGCGACACAGATACGCAGTATTTT. It specifies CASSPRTSDTDTQYF.